The 15 T cell receptor beta chains given below trace back to one sample, sequenced in a study of chemoradiotherapy in HPV16-positive cancers. Repertoires were generated with immunoSEQ multiplex PCR, while TCRdb's copy carries only in-frame clones and drops some. In the table there are roughly 15,000 clones, around 79% of which are singletons. This sample was gathered from a patient who underwent chemoradiotherapy. These TCRs come from a human donor with HPV-associated anogenital cancer.

This chain connects TRBV5-1 to TRBJ2-1; 12 bases are shared with TRBD2. The CDR3 spans 15 residues. Germline V CDR1 and CDR2: SGHRS, YFSETQ. V shed 4 bases, J shed 5 bases, and the junction held 4 bases outside the gene matches. CDR3 amino acids: CASSVRLAGDNEQFF. The CDR3 DNA is TGCGCCAGCAGCGTCCGACTAGCGGGGGACAATGAGCAGTTCTTC.

The gene calls are TRBV7-2 and TRBJ1-5, with D possibly TRBD1 on 6 matching bases. V lost 4 bases, J lost 8 bases, and 15 bases lay in between. Germline CDR1 SGHTA, CDR2 FQGNSA. This CDR3 comprises 14 residues. In DNA, the CDR3 is TGTGCCAGCAGCTCCACAGGGTTAGTCGAGCCCCAGCATTTT. Translating it yields CASSSTGLVEPQHF.

The V gene is TRBV11-1, the J gene TRBJ2-3, with D unclear. Germline CDR1 SGHAT, CDR2 FQDESV (reference sequence). The length of the CDR3 is 15 residues. Trimming removed 0 bases from V and 4 bases from J, with 11 bases in between. This chain's CDR3 is CASSLASLMADTQYF. The CDR3 DNA reads TGTGCCAGCAGCTTAGCCTCCCTCATGGCAGATACGCAGTATTTT. Supplemented by reference TRBV11-1 and TRBJ2-3, the full variable domain reads EAEVAQSPRYKITEKSQAVAFWCDPISGHATLYWYRQILGQGPELLVQFQDESVVDDSQLPKDRFSAERLKGVDSTLKIQPAELGDSAMYLCASSLASLMADTQYFGPGTRLTVL.

The V call is TRBV6-5, the J call TRBJ2-5; no clear D. Germline V gene data show CDR1 as MNHEY and CDR2 as SVGAGI. Trimming took off 6 bases at V and 5 bases at J, with 13 bases between the two ends. The CDR3 contains 13 residues. The CDR3 DNA follows: TGTGCCAGCAGCGAGGTAGCCGGGGAGACCCAGTACTTC. Translating gives CASSEVAGETQYF.

J is TRBJ1-1 and V is TRBV7-2; 8 positions agree with TRBD1. This CDR3 has 15 residues. The ends lost 2 bases at V and 3 bases at J; junction bases unmatched: 5. Germline V CDR1 and CDR2: SGHTA, FQGNSA. The CDR3 protein is CASSLSGGYYTEAFF. For the CDR3, the DNA is TGTGCCAGCAGCTTATCAGGGGGCTATTACACTGAAGCTTTCTTT. Based on the CDR3 plus reference TRBV7-2 and TRBJ1-1, the full variable domain is GAGVSQSPSNKVTEKGKDVELRCDPISGHTALYWYRQSLGQGLEFLIYFQGNSAPDKSGLPSDRFSAERTGGSVSTLTIQRTQQEDSAVYLCASSLSGGYYTEAFFGQGTRLTVV.

The chain has TRBV5-1 and TRBJ1-1; maybe TRBD1 (6 bases). V lost 1 base and J 3 bases, leaving 16 bases between the germline ends. Germline V lookup: CDR1 SGHRS, CDR2 YFSETQ. The CDR3 runs to 16 residues. In DNA form, the CDR3 reads TGCGCCAGCAGCTTGCAGGGGTCCCCCTTCGACACTGAAGCTTTCTTT. Protein sequence: CASSLQGSPFDTEAFF.

V is TRBV6-6 and J is TRBJ2-5; D is undetermined. With 5 bases removed from V and 5 bases from J, the gap between germline ends came to 12 bases. This CDR3 region has 13 residues. Germline CDR1 MNHNY, CDR2 SVGAGI (reference sequence). CDR3 bases: TGTGCCAGCAGTCCGGGCAGCCCCGAGACCCAGTACTTC. This gives the protein CASSPGSPETQYF.

V gene TRBV28 combines with J gene TRBJ2-7; D possibly corresponds to TRBD2 (6 bases). Germline-derived CDR1 and CDR2 are MDHEN and SYDVKM. V lost 6 bases to trimming and J lost 0 bases, with 12 bases between them. The CDR3 is 14 amino acids. CDR3 loop: CASRPSGLSYEQYF. The CDR3 DNA is TGTGCCAGCAGGCCGTCGGGACTCTCCTACGAGCAGTACTTC.

The CDR3 nucleotides are TGTGCCAGCAGTCCCGCGGGAGGGTCACCCCTCCACTTT. As protein: CASSPAGGSPLHF. The gene calls are TRBV11-2 and TRBJ1-6; D unresolved. Trimming removed 6 bases from V and 10 bases from J, with 13 bases in between. Germline lookup yields CDR1 SGHAT and CDR2 FQNNGV. The CDR3 spans 13 residues.

This chain joins TRBV2 and TRBJ1-5, with D maybe TRBD1 (5 bases). Germline V gene data show CDR1 as SNHLY and CDR2 as FYNNEI. The CDR3 has 17 amino acids. V lost 1 base to trimming and J lost 5 bases, with 18 bases between them. In nucleotides, the CDR3 is TGTGCCAGCAGTGAAGGGGCCAGGGCAGCCGCTTATCAGCCCCAGCATTTT. This encodes CASSEGARAAAYQPQHF.

V gene TRBV10-3 combines with J gene TRBJ2-2; TRBD1 might be the D (6 bases). Trimming pared 2 bases from V and 7 bases from J, leaving 20 bases between. This CDR3 is 17 amino acids long. Germline V lookup: CDR1 ENHRY, CDR2 SYGVKD. CDR3 protein: CAISERAGDIFLGELFF. Here the CDR3 DNA reads TGTGCCATCAGTGAGAGGGCTGGGGACATCTTTCTCGGGGAGCTGTTTTTT.

J is TRBJ2-7 and V is TRBV7-2, with 10 positions matching TRBD2. Losses at the gene ends were 2 bases for V and 3 bases for J; bases not matched to a gene: 4. Germline CDR1 reads SGHTA; CDR2 reads FQGNSA. This CDR3 is built from 15 residues. The CDR3 DNA is TGTGCCAGCAGCTTATCCAGCGGGAGGGTCTACGAGCAGTACTTC. It encodes CASSLSSGRVYEQYF.

The genes are TRBV4-2 and TRBJ1-1; a possible D gene is TRBD1 (5 bases). CDR1 and CDR2 (germline): LGHNA, YNFKEQ. Trimming took 4 bases from V and 4 from J, leaving 10 bases between them. The CDR3 sequence is 13 residues long. The CDR3 loop reads CASSPWGGTEAFF. CDR3 nucleotides: TGTGCCAGCAGCCCGTGGGGGGGCACTGAAGCTTTCTTT.

CDR3 bases: TGTGCCAGCAGCAAACTGACTATTGCGTCCTACAATGAGCAGTTCTTC. This encodes CASSKLTIASYNEQFF. The rearrangement joins TRBV7-9 to TRBJ2-1, with D tentatively TRBD2 (5 bases). The germline CDR1 and CDR2 sequences are SEHNR and FQNEAQ (reference sequence). With 5 bases removed from V and 1 base from J, the gap between germline ends came to 15 bases. The CDR3 runs 16 residues.

This CDR3 reads CASSFWGAPSAEQYF. CDR3 in DNA: TGTGCCAGCAGCTTTTGGGGAGCCCCCTCTGCCGAGCAGTACTTC. V usage is TRBV5-4 and J usage is TRBJ2-7; a weak D match, TRBD2 (5 bases). In germline, CDR1 is SGHNT, CDR2 YYREEE (reference sequence). The CDR3 covers 15 residues. Trimming took 2 bases from V and 6 from J, leaving 18 bases between them.